The clone carrying this T cell receptor (beta chain) is medium-sized within its sample. Its antigen remains unidentified. This entry comes from a study of Tregs in tolerant kidney transplant recipients. The CDR3 has 12 residues. Between the trimmed V and J ends, which lost 6 bases and 4 bases, there was a span of 10 bases. Germline CDR1 is MNHNS and CDR2 is SASEGT. Libraries were prepared by immunoSEQ multiplex PCR; TCRdb keeps only in-frame clonotypes and omits some of them. This sample has just over 30,000 clones; 82% occur once, and the top ten carry around 2.4%. The sequence came from a human donor in good health. V is TRBV6-1 and J is TRBJ2-7; D perhaps matches TRBD1 (6 bases). The sample consisted of Tregs from blood cultured with allogeneic cells. The CDR3 DNA is TGTGCCAGCAGCCTACAGGGATACGAGCAGTACTTC. This translates into CASSLQGYEQYF.